The clone carrying this TCR beta chain was seen only once. The antigen is unknown. This entry comes from a study of shared clonotypes between healthy human individuals. Findings and limits, study-wide: Even with large depth, rarefaction showed that sorted-subset sequencing was incomplete.

At the deep level, the assay was run. Only in-frame clones appear in the TCRdb table, and some are missing; sequencing was by immunoSEQ multiplex PCR. The table records more than 2,000,000 clones, more than 85% of them present only once. The CDR3 is 15 residues long. V was trimmed by 3 bases and J by 0 bases, leaving 11 bases between them. CDR1 is MDHEN, CDR2 SYDVKM, per germline. Material: naive CD4+ T cells from PBMCs. Indicated subset: CD45RA+ positively selected. The gene calls are TRBV28 and TRBJ1-2, with D uncertain. This clonotype was sampled from a man between 18 and 29 years old in good health. Some clones in this sample may be carry-over from other donors' samples. The CDR3 nucleotides are TGTGCCAGCAGTTTTGTTAGGGCACCTAACTATGGCTACACCTTC. Protein: CASSFVRAPNYGYTF.